Below are 13 T cell receptor beta chains sequenced from a single sample in a study of STAT5B mutations in CD4+ large granular lymphocyte leukemia. The protocol was immunoSEQ multiplex PCR, while the TCRdb copy is restricted to in-frame clones and leaves out a portion. This sample has approximately 30,000 clones, with over 60% found just once. Sequencing used CD4+ T cells from blood buffy coats. All receptors derive from a human donor in good health.

The rearrangement uses TRBV7-2 and TRBJ2-2; 9 bases are shared with TRBD2. Per germline, CDR1 SGHTA and CDR2 FQGNSA. The CDR3 totals 14 residues. The J segment lost 6 bases and the V segment lost 7 bases, leaving 6 bases of the junction unmatched. In DNA, the CDR3 is TGTGCCAGCATCTCTAGCGGGATGGCCGGGGAGCTGTTTTTT. Its protein is CASISSGMAGELFF.

This sequence joins TRBV9 and TRBJ2-1; 10 nucleotides line up with TRBD2. The junction had 13 bases not matched to a gene; V was cut back by 4 bases and J by 6 bases. The germline V gene has CDR1 SGDLS and CDR2 YYNGEE. The CDR3 totals 17 residues. Written as DNA, the CDR3 is TGTGCCAGCAGCCCCACAGTCCTAGCGGGAGCAGGCAATGAGCAGTTCTTC. Its translation is CASSPTVLAGAGNEQFF.

This sequence joins TRBV7-2 and TRBJ1-5; no reliable D call. CDR3 length: 14 amino acids. Between the trimmed V and J ends, which lost 1 base and 0 bases, there was a span of 4 bases. Germline loops: CDR1 SGHTA, CDR2 FQGNSA. CDR3 in DNA: TGTGCCAGCAGCTTAGGAGCTAGCAATCAGCCCCAGCATTTT. Its protein is CASSLGASNQPQHF.

The chain carries TRBV10-1 and TRBJ2-1; the D gene could be TRBD1 or TRBD2 (5 bases each). There are 16 residues in the CDR3. Between the trimmed V and J ends, which lost 2 bases and 7 bases, there was a span of 18 bases. Germline V gene lookup returns CDR1 WNHNN and CDR2 SYGVQD (reference sequence). CDR3 residues: CASSESRDQVGNEQFF. DNA of the CDR3: TGCGCCAGCAGTGAGAGCAGGGACCAGGTGGGGAATGAGCAGTTCTTC.

In its sample, this clone was seen once. The rearrangement links TRBV7-2 to TRBJ2-5, with D uncertain. Trimming took off 0 bases at V and 7 bases at J, with 6 bases between the two ends. Looked up from germline, CDR1 is SGHTA and CDR2 is FQGNSA. The CDR3 covers 12 residues. The CDR3 here is CASSLAVGTQYF. The DNA of the CDR3 is TGTGCCAGCAGCTTAGCGGTAGGGACCCAGTACTTC.

The V call is TRBV5-6, the J call TRBJ2-3; 7 bases are shared with TRBD1. There are 17 residues in the CDR3. V shed 4 bases, J shed 4 bases, and the junction held 15 bases outside the gene matches. Germline V gene sequence: CDR1 SGHDT, CDR2 YYEEEE. The CDR3 coding sequence is TGTGCCAGCAGCACGGCGCAGACAGGGTTGGCGGCAGATACGCAGTATTTT. It is translated as CASSTAQTGLAADTQYF.

This chain links TRBV12-5 with TRBJ2-7, with TRBD2 identical over 7 bases. The CDR3 is 15 residues long. V lost 5 bases to trimming and J lost 0 bases; unmatched junction nucleotides: 7. The germline CDR1 and CDR2 sequences are LGHNT and FRNRAP. The CDR3: CASGNRLASSYEQYF. CDR3 DNA: TGTGCTAGTGGTAACCGACTAGCTAGCTCCTACGAGCAGTACTTC.

In this sample, this clone turned up a few times. The chain links TRBV19 to TRBJ1-1; D is undetermined. The CDR3 is 13 amino acids. CDR1 and CDR2 (germline): LNHDA, SQIVND (reference sequence). V was clipped by 4 bases and J by 5 bases, with 11 bases between them. Here the CDR3 DNA reads TGTGCCAGTAGTAAGTCCCAGATTACTGAAGCTTTCTTT. Translated, it gives CASSKSQITEAFF.

The chain's CDR3 is CASSLESEQFF. The CDR3 region has the DNA TGCGCCAGCAGTCTTGAGAGTGAGCAGTTCTTC. J is TRBJ2-1 and V is TRBV5-1, with D unclear. CDR1 is SGHRS and CDR2 is YFSETQ in the germline V gene. V lost 5 bases and J lost 9, with 9 bases in between. The CDR3 totals 11 residues.

This sequence joins TRBV28 and TRBJ1-2, with D tentatively TRBD1 (5 bases). Germline assignment: CDR1 MDHEN and CDR2 SYDVKM. The CDR3 is 15 amino acids. V gave up 7 bases and J gave up 0 bases, with 15 bases separating them. The CDR3 DNA reads TGTGCCAGCATGGACGGGGGGGGGTCTAACTATGGCTACACCTTC. Protein: CASMDGGGSNYGYTF.

The chain employs TRBV11-3 and TRBJ2-2; perhaps D is TRBD1 or TRBD2 (5 bases each). CDR1 and CDR2 from the germline V gene are SGHNT and YENEEA. The CDR3 has 15 residues. The V gene lost 5 bases and the J gene lost 4 bases, with 14 bases spanning the gap. The CDR3 spells CASSPVGAATGELFF. The DNA for the CDR3 is TGTGCCAGCAGCCCCGTCGGGGCAGCCACCGGGGAGCTGTTTTTT.

This clone has a single count. The genes are TRBV5-1 and TRBJ1-6; TRBD1 agrees at 8 bases. This CDR3 region has 15 residues. The junction had 7 bases not matched to a gene; V was cut back by 4 bases and J by 7 bases. Per the germline V gene, CDR1 is SGHRS and CDR2 is YFSETQ. As DNA, the CDR3 is TGCGCCAGCAGCGCCACGACAGGGGCCAATTCACCCCTCCACTTT. It specifies CASSATTGANSPLHF. The variable domain in full, completed from reference TRBV5-1 and TRBJ1-6, reads KAGVTQTPRYLIKTRGQQVTLSCSPISGHRSVSWYQQTPGQGLQFLFEYFSETQRNKGNFPGRFSGRQFSNSRSEMNVSTLELGDSALYLCASSATTGANSPLHFGNGTRLTVT.

The chain uses TRBV19 and TRBJ2-3; D is uncertain. CDR1 is LNHDA, CDR2 SQIVND, per germline (reference sequence). V gave up 5 bases and J gave up 4 bases, with 13 bases separating them. This CDR3 comprises 14 residues. DNA of the CDR3: TGTGCCAGTAGTGCCCCCCCGCCCGCAGATACGCAGTATTTT. Translation gives CASSAPPPADTQYF.